These 12 T cell receptor beta chains were all obtained from the same sample, sequenced in a study of T-cell reconstitution after alpha-beta-depleted transplantation in children. The TCRbeta library incorporated unique molecular identifiers. TCRdb re-derived calls from the PCR reads in MiXCR, one entry per CDR3 protein. The table has about 610,000 distinct CDR3 sequences, about 10% seen once. The material sequenced was PBMCs from the stem cell graft donor, taken from the stem cell graft. The source of these receptors is a human donor who donated a stem cell graft to a child with acute myeloid leukemia.

This rearrangement joins TRBV30 to TRBJ2-1, with 11 bases matching TRBD1. Trimming cost V 3 bases and J 9 bases; bases outside gene matches: 7. There are 14 residues in the CDR3. Looked up from germline, CDR1 is GTSNPN and CDR2 is SVGIG (reference sequence). CDR3 residues: CAWRRDRGIGEQFF. DNA for the CDR3: TGTGCCTGGAGAAGGGACAGGGGGATTGGTGAGCAGTTCTTC.

This clonotype has a handful of counts. The J gene is TRBJ1-4, the V gene TRBV20-1, with D uncertain. CDR1 and CDR2 from the germline V gene are DFQATT and SNEGSKA (reference sequence). There are 16 residues in the CDR3. Trimming took off 1 base at V and 0 bases at J, with 12 bases between the two ends. CDR3 bases: TGCAGTGCTAGAGGCAGGATCGACGCAACTAATGAAAAACTGTTTTTT. Protein product: CSARGRIDATNEKLFF.

This clonotype was seen only a few times. This chain joins TRBV7-9 and TRBJ2-5; either TRBD1 or TRBD2 may fit D (5 bases each). The CDR3 loop spans 16 amino acids. Trimming stripped 4 bases from V and 5 bases from J, with 20 bases between. Germline CDR1 and CDR2: SEHNR and FQNEAQ (reference sequence). DNA for the CDR3: TGTGCCAGCAGCTCGGGGACCGGGGCCCCAGGGGAGACCCAGTACTTC. Amino acids: CASSSGTGAPGETQYF.

This clonotype was detected ten times or more. The chain is built from TRBV9 and TRBJ2-7; D remains unclear. The V end was cut by 0 bases, the J end by 6 bases, with 16 bases between. Looked up from germline, CDR1 is SGDLS and CDR2 is YYNGEE. This CDR3 region has 15 residues. The CDR3 loop is CASSVAWGGVGEQYF. CDR3 sequence (DNA): TGTGCCAGCAGCGTAGCTTGGGGTGGAGTCGGCGAGCAGTACTTC.

This rearrangement joins TRBV12-3 or TRBV12-4 to TRBJ2-1, with 11 bases aligning to TRBD1. J was trimmed by 8 bases and V by 6 bases; bases with no gene match: 9. This CDR3 comprises 15 residues. The chain's CDR3 is CASSQRGQGGDEQFF. As DNA, the CDR3 is TGTGCCAGCAGCCAGAGGGGACAGGGGGGCGATGAGCAGTTCTTC.

J is TRBJ2-1 and V is TRBV19, with D perhaps being TRBD1 or TRBD2 (5 bases each). This CDR3 has 12 residues. Germline CDR1 and CDR2: LNHDA and SQIVND (reference sequence). The V end was cut by 9 bases, the J end by 10 bases, with 16 bases between. CDR3 residues: CASQSRWGEQFF. The CDR3 nucleotides read TGTGCCAGCCAGTCTAGGTGGGGGGAGCAGTTCTTC.

This clonotype occurred many times. The J gene is TRBJ2-4, the V gene TRBV12-3 or TRBV12-4; TRBD2 matches at 10 bases. The CDR3 has 14 residues. V lost 4 bases to trimming and J lost 7 bases; unmatched junction nucleotides: 4. CDR3: CASSSGLAANIQYF. CDR3 DNA: TGTGCCAGCAGTTCCGGACTAGCGGCCAACATTCAGTACTTC.

This clonotype was observed at least ten times. This chain connects TRBV7-3 to TRBJ2-7, with 9 positions matching TRBD1. Germline CDR1 reads SGHTA; CDR2 reads FQGTGA. The CDR3 loop spans 15 amino acids. V lost 0 bases, J lost 6 bases, and 6 bases stayed unmatched. This CDR3 is CASSLTGQGRGEQYF. The CDR3 DNA sequence: TGTGCCAGCAGCTTAACGGGACAGGGAAGGGGCGAGCAGTACTTC.

This clonotype was recorded at least ten times. The chain recombines TRBV27 with TRBJ2-2; D not resolved. The germline V and J ends were trimmed by 3 bases and 0 bases, with 11 bases remaining between them. Germline lookup yields CDR1 MNHEY and CDR2 SMNVEV (reference sequence). The CDR3 sequence is 16 residues long. The CDR3 protein is CASSLLRPTNTGELFF. The CDR3 DNA sequence: TGTGCCAGCAGTTTGCTAAGACCGACGAACACCGGGGAGCTGTTTTTT.

The table lists this clonotype with many counts. Here the CDR3 reads CASSQGNTIYF. DNA of the CDR3: TGTGCCAGCAGCCAAGGAAACACCATATATTTT. The chain carries TRBV6-5 and TRBJ1-3, with unresolved D. The V gene lost 6 bases and the J gene lost 4 bases, with 4 bases spanning the gap. The germline gives CDR1 MNHEY, CDR2 SVGAGI. The CDR3 consists of 11 residues.

This clonotype was observed at least ten times. The DNA of the CDR3 is TGTGCCAGCAGTTACTCAAAGGGACAGGGGTACAGCGGGGAGCTGTTTTTT. As protein: CASSYSKGQGYSGELFF. This chain links TRBV6-2 or TRBV6-3 with TRBJ2-2; 10 bases align to TRBD1. This CDR3 spans 17 amino acids. Germline CDR1 MNHEY, CDR2 SVGEGT. Trimming cost V 0 bases and J 7 bases; bases outside gene matches: 8.

The chain combines TRBV7-2 with TRBJ2-3, with 8 bases lining up with TRBD2. Unmatched junction bases numbered 6, after V lost 10 bases and J lost 3 bases. Per germline, CDR1 SGHTA and CDR2 FQGNSA. The CDR3 is 13 residues long. The CDR3 loop reads CAIGGGGTDTQYF. Here the CDR3 DNA reads TGTGCCATCGGGGGGGGAGGGACAGATACGCAGTATTTT.